This T cell receptor beta chain appears in the sequencing data of a study of T cell responses to AZD1222 COVID-19 vaccine. Study-wide results and limits: Clonal diversity was possibly underestimated, and the donors were mostly white British, with more females.

Comments on this clone: Its target is unknown.

Some clones are missing from TCRdb's copy, which holds only in-frame ones; the method was immunoSEQ multiplex PCR. The sample has roughly 100,000 clones; around 80% are singletons. The CDR3 spans 14 residues. Germline V lookup: CDR1 LGHDT, CDR2 YNNKEL (reference sequence). V was pared by 3 bases and J by 8 bases, with 11 bases between. The material was peripheral blood, obtained on day 0 of AZD1222 vaccination. The J gene is TRBJ1-6, the V gene TRBV3-1 (or the pseudogene TRBV3-2); no firm D call. The receptor was derived from an adult in good health. Written as DNA, the CDR3 is TGTGCCAGCAGCCAGGCCTTCACGGATTCACCCCTCCACTTT. Its protein is CASSQAFTDSPLHF.